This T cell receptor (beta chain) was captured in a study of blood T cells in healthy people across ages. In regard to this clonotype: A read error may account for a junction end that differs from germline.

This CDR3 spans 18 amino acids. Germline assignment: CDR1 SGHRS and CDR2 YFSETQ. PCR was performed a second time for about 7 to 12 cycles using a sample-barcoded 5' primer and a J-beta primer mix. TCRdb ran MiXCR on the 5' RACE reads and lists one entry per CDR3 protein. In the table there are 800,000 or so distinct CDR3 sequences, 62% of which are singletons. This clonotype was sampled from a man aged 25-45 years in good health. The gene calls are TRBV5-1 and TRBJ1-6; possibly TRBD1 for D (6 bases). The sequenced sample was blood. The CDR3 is CASSLDDQGPGEQTPLHF. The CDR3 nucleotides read TGCGCCAGCAGTTTGGACGACCAGGGGCCAGGTGAACAGACACCCCTCCACTTT.